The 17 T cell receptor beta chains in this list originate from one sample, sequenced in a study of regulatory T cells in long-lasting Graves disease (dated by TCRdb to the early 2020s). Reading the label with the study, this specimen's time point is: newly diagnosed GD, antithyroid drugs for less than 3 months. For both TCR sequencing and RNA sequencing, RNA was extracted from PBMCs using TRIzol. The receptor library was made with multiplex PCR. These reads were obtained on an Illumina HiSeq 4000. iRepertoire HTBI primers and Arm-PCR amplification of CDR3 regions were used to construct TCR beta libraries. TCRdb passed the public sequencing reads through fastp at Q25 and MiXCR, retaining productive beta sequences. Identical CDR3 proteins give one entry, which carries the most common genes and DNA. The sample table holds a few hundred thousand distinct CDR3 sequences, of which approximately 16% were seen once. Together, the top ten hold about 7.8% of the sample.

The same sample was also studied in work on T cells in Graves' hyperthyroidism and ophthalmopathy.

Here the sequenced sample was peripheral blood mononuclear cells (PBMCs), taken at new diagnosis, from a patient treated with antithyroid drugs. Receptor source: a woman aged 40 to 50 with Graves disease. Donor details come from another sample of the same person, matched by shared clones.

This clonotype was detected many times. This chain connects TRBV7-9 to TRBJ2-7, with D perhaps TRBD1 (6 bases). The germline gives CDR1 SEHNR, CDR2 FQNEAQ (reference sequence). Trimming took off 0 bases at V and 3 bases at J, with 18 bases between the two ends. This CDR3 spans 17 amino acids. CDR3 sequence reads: CASSLAMVGAHYYEQYF. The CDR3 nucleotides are TGTGCCAGCAGCTTAGCGATGGTGGGGGCCCACTACTACGAGCAGTACTTC.

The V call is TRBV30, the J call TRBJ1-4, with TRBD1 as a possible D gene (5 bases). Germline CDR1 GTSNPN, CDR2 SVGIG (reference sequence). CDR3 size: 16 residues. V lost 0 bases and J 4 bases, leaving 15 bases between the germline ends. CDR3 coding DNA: TGTGCCTGGAGTGTAGGGGCCCAGCACCATAATGAAAAACTGTTTTTT. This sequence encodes CAWSVGAQHHNEKLFF.

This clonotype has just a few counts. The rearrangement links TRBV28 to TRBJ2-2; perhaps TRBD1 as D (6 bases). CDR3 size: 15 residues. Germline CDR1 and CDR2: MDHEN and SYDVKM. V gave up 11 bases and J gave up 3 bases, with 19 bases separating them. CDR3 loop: CAVNRESRDTGELFF. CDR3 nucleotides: TGTGCCGTAAACAGGGAATCAAGGGACACCGGGGAGCTGTTTTTT.

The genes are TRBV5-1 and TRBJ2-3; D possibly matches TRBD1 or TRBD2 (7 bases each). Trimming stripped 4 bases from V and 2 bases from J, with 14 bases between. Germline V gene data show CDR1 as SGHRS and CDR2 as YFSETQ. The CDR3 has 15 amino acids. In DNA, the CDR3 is TGCGCCAGCAGCCTCACAGGGGACTACACAGATACGCAGTATTTT. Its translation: CASSLTGDYTDTQYF.

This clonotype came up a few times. The CDR3 loop is CASSHVRLLAGGSSYEQYF. For the CDR3, the DNA is TGTGCCAGCAGCCACGTTAGGTTACTAGCGGGCGGAAGCTCCTACGAGCAGTACTTC. The V and J genes are TRBV7-9 and TRBJ2-7, with 9 nucleotides matching TRBD2. The germline CDR1 and CDR2 sequences are SEHNR and FQNEAQ (reference sequence). V shed 5 bases and J 0 bases; nucleotides not matched to a gene: 17. The length of the CDR3 is 19 residues.

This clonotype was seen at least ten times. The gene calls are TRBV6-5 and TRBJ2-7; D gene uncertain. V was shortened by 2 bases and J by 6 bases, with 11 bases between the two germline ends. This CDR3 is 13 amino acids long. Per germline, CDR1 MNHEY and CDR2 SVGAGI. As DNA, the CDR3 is TGTGCCAGCAGTTACGCTGCCGGGTTCGAGCAGTACTTC. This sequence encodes CASSYAAGFEQYF.

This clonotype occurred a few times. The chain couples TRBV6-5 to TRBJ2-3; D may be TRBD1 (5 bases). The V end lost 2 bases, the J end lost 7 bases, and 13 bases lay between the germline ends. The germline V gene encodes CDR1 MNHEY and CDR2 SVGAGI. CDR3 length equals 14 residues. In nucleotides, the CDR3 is TGTGCCAGCAGTTACATCGGCAGGGAAAATACGCAGTATTTT. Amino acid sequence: CASSYIGRENTQYF.

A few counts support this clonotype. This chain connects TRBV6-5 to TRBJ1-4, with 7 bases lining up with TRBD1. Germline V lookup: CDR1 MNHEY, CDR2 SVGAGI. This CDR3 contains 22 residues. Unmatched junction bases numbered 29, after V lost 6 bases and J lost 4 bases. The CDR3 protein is CASSLLTGLEPPRISDNEKLFF. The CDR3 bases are TGTGCCAGCAGCTTACTGACAGGGTTGGAACCCCCGCGTATCTCTGATAATGAAAAACTGTTTTTT.

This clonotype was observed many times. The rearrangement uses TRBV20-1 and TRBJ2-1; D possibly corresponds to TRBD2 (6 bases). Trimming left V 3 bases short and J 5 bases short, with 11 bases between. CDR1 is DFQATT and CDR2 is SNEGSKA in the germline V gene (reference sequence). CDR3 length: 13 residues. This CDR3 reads CSASRTNNNEQFF. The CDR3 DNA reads TGCAGTGCTAGTCGGACTAACAACAATGAGCAGTTCTTC.

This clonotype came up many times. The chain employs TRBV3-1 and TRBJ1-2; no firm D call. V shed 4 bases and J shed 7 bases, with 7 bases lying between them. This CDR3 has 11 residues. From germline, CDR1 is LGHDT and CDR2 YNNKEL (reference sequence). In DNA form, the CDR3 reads TGTGCCAGCAGCCTAGGGTTTGGCTACACCTTC. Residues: CASSLGFGYTF.

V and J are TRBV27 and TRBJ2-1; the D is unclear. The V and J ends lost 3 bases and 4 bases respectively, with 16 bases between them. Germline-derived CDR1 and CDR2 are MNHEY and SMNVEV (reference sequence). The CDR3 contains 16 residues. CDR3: CASSFGRSEFYNEQFF. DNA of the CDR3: TGTGCCAGCAGTTTCGGTCGGTCAGAGTTTTACAATGAGCAGTTCTTC.

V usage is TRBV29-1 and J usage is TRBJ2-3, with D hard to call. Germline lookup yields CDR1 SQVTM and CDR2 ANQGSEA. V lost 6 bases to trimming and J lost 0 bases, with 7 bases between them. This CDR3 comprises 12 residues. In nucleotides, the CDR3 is TGCAGCGTCCCCCTTAGCACAGATACGCAGTATTTT. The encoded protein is CSVPLSTDTQYF.

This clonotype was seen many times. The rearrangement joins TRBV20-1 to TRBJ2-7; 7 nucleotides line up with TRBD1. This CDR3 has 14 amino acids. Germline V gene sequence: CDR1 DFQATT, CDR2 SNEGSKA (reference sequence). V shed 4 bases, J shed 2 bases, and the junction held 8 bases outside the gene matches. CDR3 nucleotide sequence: TGCAGTGCTACTAGGGGGCAGGGCCCCTACGAGCAGTACTTC. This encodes CSATRGQGPYEQYF.

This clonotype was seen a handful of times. The CDR3 loop is CASSMREGNEQFF. The CDR3 DNA reads TGTGCCAGCTCTATGCGGGAGGGCAATGAGCAGTTCTTC. This chain uses TRBV6-2 or TRBV6-3 with TRBJ2-1; 9 bases agree with TRBD2. Germline V gene sequence: CDR1 MNHEY, CDR2 SVGEGT. This CDR3 region has 13 residues. The V and J ends lost 8 bases and 6 bases, in that order; junction bases with no gene match: 5.

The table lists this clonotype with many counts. CDR3 sequence: CASSLAGKPGQGARHQETQYF. CDR3 coding DNA: TGTGCCAGCAGCTTAGCGGGTAAGCCCGGACAGGGGGCAAGACACCAAGAGACCCAGTACTTC. The gene calls are TRBV7-9 and TRBJ2-5, with 11 bases matching TRBD1. V trimming: 0 bases; J trimming: 0 bases; junction bases outside the gene matches: 15. Germline lookup yields CDR1 SEHNR and CDR2 FQNEAQ (reference sequence). The CDR3 is 21 amino acids.

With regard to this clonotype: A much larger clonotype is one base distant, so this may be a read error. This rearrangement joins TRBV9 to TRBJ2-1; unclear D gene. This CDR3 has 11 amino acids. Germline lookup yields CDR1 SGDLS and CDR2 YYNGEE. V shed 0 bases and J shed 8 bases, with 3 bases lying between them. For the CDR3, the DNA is TGTGCCAGCAGCGTAGGATATGAGCAGTTCTTC. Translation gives CASSVGYEQFF.

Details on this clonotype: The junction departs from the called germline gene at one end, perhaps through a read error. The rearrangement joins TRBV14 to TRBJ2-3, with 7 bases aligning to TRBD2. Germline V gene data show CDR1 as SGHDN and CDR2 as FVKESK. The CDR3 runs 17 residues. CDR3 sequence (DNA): TGTGCCAGCAGCCAACGTGCCGGGACTAAGCTTCACAATGAGCAGTCCTTC. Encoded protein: CASSQRAGTKLHNEQSF.